The 21 T cell receptor beta chains below all came from one sample that was sequenced in a study of monozygotic twins with inflammatory bowel disease. No DNA is given; TCRdb re-called the 5' RACE reads and lists each CDR3 protein once. This sample's clone table lists about 43,000 distinct CDR3 sequences. Sequenced input: blood. These receptors were obtained from a human donor with ulcerative colitis or Crohn's disease, or a healthy co-twin of an affected twin (not recorded which).

The chain links TRBV18 to TRBJ1-1. The CDR3 extends over 18 amino acids. The germline gives CDR1 KGHSH, CDR2 LQKENI. CDR3 sequence: CASSPNPAGRLMNTEAFF. Using reference TRBV18 and TRBJ1-1 for the parts outside the CDR3, the full variable domain is NAGVMQNPRHLVRRRGQEARLRCSPMKGHSHVYWYRQLPEEGLKFMVYLQKENIIDESGMPKERFSAEFPKEGPSILRIQQVVRGDSAAYFCASSPNPAGRLMNTEAFFGQGTRLTVV.

This chain joins TRBV11-3 and TRBJ2-1; TCRdb returns TRBD1, unconfirmable since there is no DNA. Germline CDR1 is SGHNT and CDR2 is YENEEA. The CDR3 length is 16 residues. CDR3 residues: CASSLGGGIKHNEQFF. The whole variable domain, filled in from reference TRBV11-3 and TRBJ2-1, reads EAGVVQSPRYKIIEKKQPVAFWCNPISGHNTLYWYLQNLGQGPELLIRYENEEAVDDSQLPKDRFSAERLKGVDSTLKIQPAELGDSAVYLCASSLGGGIKHNEQFFGPGTRLTVL.

The chain recombines TRBV7-6 with TRBJ2-7; the TRBD1 assignment by TCRdb is unverifiable without DNA. The germline gives CDR1 SGHVS, CDR2 FNYEAQ. The CDR3 contains 14 residues. CDR3 loop: CASSLPGGHYEQYF.

The chain combines TRBV20-1 with TRBJ1-5; there is no DNA to check the TCRdb D call of TRBD1. CDR1 DFQATT and CDR2 SNEGSKA come from the germline V gene (reference sequence). The CDR3 covers 13 residues. The CDR3 is CSGRDGSNQPQHF.

The chain is built from TRBV7-3 and TRBJ2-7. The CDR3 is 15 residues long. CDR1 and CDR2 from the germline V gene are SGHTA and FQGTGA. CDR3 loop: CASSLMVGSHYEQYF.

V and J are TRBV28 and TRBJ1-2; TCRdb reports TRBD1, a call that lacks DNA to check it against. The germline V gene has CDR1 MDHEN and CDR2 SYDVKM. The CDR3 is 14 amino acids. The CDR3 loop is CASSASGAGYGYTF.

The chain combines TRBV3-1 with TRBJ2-1; lacking DNA, the TRBD1 call made by TCRdb goes unchecked. This CDR3 has 17 residues. CDR1 LGHDT and CDR2 YNNKEL come from the germline V gene (reference sequence). This chain's CDR3 is CASSSTGNAPGLDEQFF.

The chain employs TRBV24-1 and TRBJ1-2. Looked up from germline, CDR1 is KGHDR and CDR2 is SFDVKD. There are 15 residues in the CDR3. Here the CDR3 reads CATSDSGGGIYGYTF.

The chain recombines TRBV4-3 with TRBJ2-7. The length of the CDR3 is 16 residues. Germline CDR1 is LGHNA and CDR2 is YSLEER. The CDR3 loop reads CASSQDFGEKDYEQYF.

This chain joins TRBV6-5 and TRBJ2-6; TCRdb reports TRBD2, a call that lacks DNA to check it against. The CDR3 consists of 19 residues. The germline V gene encodes CDR1 MNHEY and CDR2 SVGAGI. The CDR3 loop is CASSYSNSGRISGANVLTF.

This chain uses TRBV20-1 with TRBJ1-1. This CDR3 has 11 residues. CDR1 and CDR2 from the germline V gene are DFQATT and SNEGSKA (reference sequence). Here the CDR3 reads CSAPSSVVAFF.

The chain recombines TRBV4-3 with TRBJ1-1. The germline V gene has CDR1 LGHNA and CDR2 YSLEER. The CDR3 runs to 15 residues. CDR3 protein: CASRVKQAIQYEAFF.

The chain joins TRBV12-3 or TRBV12-4 to TRBJ2-7. This CDR3 comprises 14 residues. This chain's CDR3 is CASSSHRSAYEQYF.

This CDR3 is CASSTSSGELFF. The J gene is TRBJ2-2, the V gene TRBV7-3. The CDR3 spans 12 residues. Germline CDR1 reads SGHTA; CDR2 reads FQGTGA.

The chain joins TRBV28 to TRBJ2-2; TCRdb gives TRBD1 as the D gene, but with no DNA this cannot be confirmed. Germline CDR1 reads MDHEN; CDR2 reads SYDVKM. The CDR3 consists of 15 residues. CDR3 protein: CASSLPGTSTGELFF.

The V and J genes are TRBV9 and TRBJ1-4; with no DNA, the TCRdb D assignment of TRBD1 cannot be verified. The CDR3 covers 16 residues. Looked up from germline, CDR1 is SGDLS and CDR2 is YYNGEE. CDR3 sequence: CASSVAPQATNEKLFF.

The chain employs TRBV3-1 and TRBJ1-5. The germline V gene encodes CDR1 LGHDT and CDR2 YNNKEL (reference sequence). The CDR3 spans 13 residues. The CDR3 loop reads CASSPSSNQPQHF. The complete variable domain, with remaining parts taken from reference TRBV3-1 and TRBJ1-5, reads DTAVSQTPKYLVTQMGNDKSIKCEQNLGHDTMYWYKQDSKKFLKIMFSYNNKELIINETVPNRFSPKSPDKAHLNLHINSLELGDSAVYFCASSPSSNQPQHFGDGTRLSIL.

The rearrangement uses TRBV2 and TRBJ1-1. The CDR3 has 16 amino acids. In germline, CDR1 is SNHLY, CDR2 FYNNEI. CDR3 region: CASSGRRTRGNTEAFF.

The chain couples TRBV20-1 to TRBJ2-5; as DNA is missing, the TRBD1 call by TCRdb cannot be tested. This CDR3 is built from 15 residues. CDR1 DFQATT and CDR2 SNEGSKA come from the germline V gene (reference sequence). CDR3 in amino acids: CSARAGGGAQETQYF.

The genes are TRBV5-1 and TRBJ2-1; the D call from TCRdb, TRBD2, cannot be confirmed without DNA. The CDR3 has 13 amino acids. Germline values: CDR1 SGHRS, CDR2 YFSETQ. CDR3 sequence: CASKELAWNEQFF.

The chain uses TRBV11-3 and TRBJ2-1; no DNA is available, so the TRBD1 call from TCRdb remains unchecked. This CDR3 contains 15 residues. Germline CDR1 SGHNT, CDR2 YENEEA. CDR3 amino acids: CASSLVGGGYNEQFF.